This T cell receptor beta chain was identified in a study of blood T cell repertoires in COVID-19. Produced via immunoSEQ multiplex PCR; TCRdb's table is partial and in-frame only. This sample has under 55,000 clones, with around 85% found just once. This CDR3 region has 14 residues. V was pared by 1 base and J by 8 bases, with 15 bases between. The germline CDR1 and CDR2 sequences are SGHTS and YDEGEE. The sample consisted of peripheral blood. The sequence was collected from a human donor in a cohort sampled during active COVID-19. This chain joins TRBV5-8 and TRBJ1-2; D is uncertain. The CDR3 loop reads CASSLPGELRGYTF. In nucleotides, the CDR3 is TGTGCCAGCAGCTTGCCCGGGGAGCTTCGCGGCTACACCTTC. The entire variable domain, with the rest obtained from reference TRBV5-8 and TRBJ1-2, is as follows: EAGVTQSPTHLIKTRGQQATLRCSPISGHTSVYWYQQALGLGLQFLLWYDEGEERNRGNFPPRFSGRQFPNYSSELNVNALELEDSALYLCASSLPGELRGYTFGSGTRLTVV.